This entry concerns a single T cell receptor beta chain. As handled by the study authors: By means of reference gene primer amplification, nucleated cell counts were estimated. Sequencing used immunoSEQ multiplex PCR; TCRdb keeps in-frame clones, though not all of them. The DNA gave D and trimming, while V, J and clone size come from that table. The sample shows approximately 180,000 clones, approximately 83% of them seen only once. The data stem from a study of blood T cell repertoires in COVID-19. The CDR3 is 16 residues long. The V gene's germline CDR1 is SGHNT and CDR2 YYREEE (reference sequence). V lost 4 bases, J lost 9 bases, and 23 bases lay in between. Patients from Seattle were sampled longitudinally, starting during active infection.

Sequences were obtained from peripheral blood. V is TRBV5-4 and J is TRBJ2-1; tentative D call: TRBD2 (6 bases). The TCR comes from a woman aged 40-49 years with COVID-19, enrolled during active disease. The CDR3 DNA sequence: TGTGCCAGCAGCCCTTCACTAGCACAAAAGGTTGGTGAGCAGTTCTTC. Translated, it gives CASSPSLAQKVGEQFF.